This entry lists 28 T cell receptor beta chains sequenced from one sample in a study of response to subunit inactivated influenza vaccine. TCRdb itself ran the RT-PCR reads through MiXCR, one entry per CDR3 protein. The sample has about half a million distinct CDR3 sequences; approximately 9.9% are singletons. Source: PBMCs from blood, taken about 40 days after vaccination. The receptors come from a man between 50 and 59 years old who received an inactivated influenza vaccine.

This clonotype has at least ten counts. The J gene is TRBJ2-7, the V gene TRBV4-1, with a tentative D call TRBD1 (5 bases). The V and J ends lost 1 base and 4 bases respectively, with 8 bases between them. The V gene's germline CDR1 is MGHRA and CDR2 YSYEKL. The CDR3 has 13 amino acids. The CDR3: CASSQGKGYEQYF. The CDR3 nucleotides read TGCGCCAGCAGCCAAGGGAAGGGGTACGAGCAGTACTTC.

This clonotype has a handful of counts. The V gene is TRBV6-5, the J gene TRBJ2-2; D is uncertain. V was cut by 7 bases and J by 5 bases, with 8 bases left in between. CDR3 length equals 12 residues. CDR1 is MNHEY, CDR2 SVGAGI, per germline. The CDR3 loop reads CASTHRTGELFF. CDR3 bases: TGTGCCAGCACCCACAGAACCGGGGAGCTGTTTTTT.

The chain employs TRBV2 and TRBJ1-3; D is uncertain. Trimming left V 2 bases short and J 6 bases short, with 17 bases between. This CDR3 region has 16 residues. The germline CDR1 and CDR2 sequences are SNHLY and FYNNEI. The CDR3 reads CASSEHGRILENTIYF. DNA of the CDR3: TGTGCCAGCAGTGAACATGGTAGGATCCTAGAAAACACCATATATTTT.

A few counts support this clonotype. This chain connects TRBV7-2 to TRBJ2-3; 7 positions agree with TRBD2. The CDR3 has 14 amino acids. Germline CDR1 is SGHTA and CDR2 is FQGNSA. J gave up 4 bases and V 4 bases, and 5 bases lay outside the gene matches. The CDR3 loop reads CASSWRTSADTQYF. In DNA, the CDR3 is TGTGCCAGCAGCTGGAGAACTAGCGCAGATACGCAGTATTTT.

This chain connects TRBV11-1 to TRBJ2-1; 9 nucleotides agree with TRBD2. Unmatched junction bases numbered 15, after V lost 2 bases and J lost 4 bases. CDR1 is SGHAT and CDR2 is FQDESV in the germline V gene (reference sequence). This CDR3 is 19 amino acids long. CDR3 protein: CASSLSLRGGRARYNEQFF. As DNA, the CDR3 is TGTGCCAGCAGCTTATCTTTGCGAGGCGGGAGGGCACGGTACAATGAGCAGTTCTTC.

Ten or more counts support this clonotype. This chain links TRBV2 with TRBJ2-5; D ambiguous. The CDR3 extends over 14 amino acids. Trimming removed 7 bases at V and 4 bases at J, with 16 bases between. In germline, CDR1 is SNHLY, CDR2 FYNNEI. The CDR3: CASTRTKVGETQYF. In nucleotides, the CDR3 is TGTGCCAGCACCCGAACCAAGGTCGGAGAGACCCAGTACTTC.

Only a few counts were recorded for this clonotype. This chain connects TRBV12-3 or TRBV12-4 to TRBJ2-7, with 14 bases identical to TRBD2. There are 16 residues in the CDR3. Trimming at V came to 6 bases and at J to 3 bases, leaving 7 bases not matched to a gene. Written as DNA, the CDR3 is TGTGCCAGCAGCCCAGGACTAGCGGGAGGTCACTACGAGCAGTACTTC. It is translated as CASSPGLAGGHYEQYF.

This clonotype has a count of ten or more. The J gene is TRBJ2-1, the V gene TRBV6-1, with TRBD2 as a possible D gene (6 bases). Trimming took 8 bases from V and 6 from J, leaving 23 bases between them. This CDR3 spans 16 amino acids. Germline V lookup: CDR1 MNHNS, CDR2 SASEGT. The CDR3 bases are TGTGCCAGCGGTCGTGTCCGTCCGACTAGATTCAATGAGCAGTTCTTC. This gives the protein CASGRVRPTRFNEQFF.

This clonotype was seen a handful of times. The chain joins TRBV7-2 to TRBJ2-5; D not resolved. Germline values: CDR1 SGHTA, CDR2 FQGNSA. V was cut by 0 bases and J by 1 base, with 9 bases left in between. The CDR3 is 15 amino acids. CDR3 sequence: CASSLAQRPQETQYF. DNA of the CDR3: TGTGCCAGCAGCTTAGCGCAGAGACCCCAAGAGACCCAGTACTTC.

Points on this clonotype: One junction end disagrees with the germline gene, perhaps due to a read error. The chain is built from TRBV7-6 and TRBJ2-1, with 8 bases fitting TRBD2. The CDR3 has 16 residues. Germline CDR1 is SGHVS and CDR2 is FNYEAQ. CDR3 nucleotide sequence: TGTGCCAGCAGAAGGGGGGGGACTAGAAACTACAATGAGCAGATCTTC. This codes for CASRRGGTRNYNEQIF.

V is TRBV5-1 and J is TRBJ2-7; 8 nucleotides line up with TRBD2. Germline CDR1 reads SGHRS; CDR2 reads YFSETQ. V dropped 0 bases and J dropped 4; count of bases not matched to a gene: 12. CDR3 size: 17 residues. CDR3 DNA: TGCGCCAGCAGCTTGGCCTTTAGGCAGACTAGCGAATACGAGCAGTACTTC. Translated: CASSLAFRQTSEYEQYF. Full variable domain (missing parts from reference TRBV5-1 and TRBJ2-7): KAGVTQTPRYLIKTRGQQVTLSCSPISGHRSVSWYQQTPGQGLQFLFEYFSETQRNKGNFPGRFSGRQFSNSRSEMNVSTLELGDSALYLCASSLAFRQTSEYEQYFGPGTRLTVT.

The chain carries TRBV11-2 and TRBJ1-5, with D unclear. The length of the CDR3 is 13 residues. Germline lookup yields CDR1 SGHAT and CDR2 FQNNGV. Trimming took off 0 bases at V and 6 bases at J, with 6 bases between the two ends. The CDR3 protein is CASSLERRQPQHF. Written as DNA, the CDR3 is TGTGCCAGCAGCTTAGAGCGGCGTCAGCCCCAGCATTTT.

This clonotype was counted only a few times. J is TRBJ2-1 and V is TRBV7-9, with TRBD2 matching over 7 bases. V shed 5 bases, J shed 2 bases, and the junction held 9 bases outside the gene matches. This CDR3 has 16 residues. CDR1 is SEHNR and CDR2 is FQNEAQ in the germline V gene (reference sequence). The CDR3 loop reads CASSGRGRVAYNEQFF. The CDR3 DNA is TGTGCCAGCAGCGGACGAGGGAGGGTGGCCTACAATGAGCAGTTCTTC.

This clonotype was counted many times. V and J are TRBV11-2 and TRBJ2-1; the match to TRBD2 covers 12 bases. Per germline, CDR1 SGHAT and CDR2 FQNNGV. The CDR3 runs to 17 residues. V gave up 1 base and J gave up 7 bases; unmatched junction bases: 8. CDR3: CASSLVVLAGGLNEQFF. The CDR3 DNA follows: TGTGCCAGCAGCTTAGTGGTACTAGCGGGAGGATTAAATGAGCAGTTCTTC. Full variable domain (missing parts from reference TRBV11-2 and TRBJ2-1): EAGVAQSPRYKIIEKRQSVAFWCNPISGHATLYWYQQILGQGPKLLIQFQNNGVVDDSQLPKDRFSAERLKGVDSTLKIQPAKLEDSAVYLCASSLVVLAGGLNEQFFGPGTRLTVL.

This clonotype is a singleton in its sample. The J gene is TRBJ2-7, the V gene TRBV15; TRBD1 aligns across 8 bases. CDR1 and CDR2 (germline): LNHNV, YYDKDF (reference sequence). This CDR3 region has 14 residues. Germline trimming cut 3 bases from V and 7 bases from J; bases unmatched to any gene: 8. The CDR3 coding sequence is TGTGCCACCAGCAGGGACAGGGAGGCAAGGGAGCAGTACTTC. Translating it yields CATSRDREAREQYF.

In this sample, this clonotype turned up once. V is TRBV24-1 and J is TRBJ1-5; D call uncertain. The V gene's germline CDR1 is KGHDR and CDR2 SFDVKD. V lost 10 bases to trimming and J lost 6 bases, with 12 bases between them. CDR3 size: 12 residues. CDR3 residues: CATSEGFQPQHF. The CDR3 nucleotides are TGTGCCACTTCAGAAGGCTTTCAGCCCCAGCATTTT.

The rearrangement joins TRBV20-1 to TRBJ2-1, with TRBD2 matching over 10 bases. Trimming cost V 3 bases and J 7 bases; bases outside gene matches: 9. The CDR3 runs 15 residues. Per the germline V gene, CDR1 is DFQATT and CDR2 is SNEGSKA (reference sequence). This CDR3 is CSARGLARIINEQFF. The DNA of the CDR3 is TGCAGTGCTAGGGGACTAGCGAGGATTATAAATGAGCAGTTCTTC.

The table lists this clonotype with a few counts. V usage is TRBV7-9 and J usage is TRBJ2-5; either TRBD1 or TRBD2 may fit D (6 bases each). The CDR3 runs 14 residues. Germline V gene data show CDR1 as SEHNR and CDR2 as FQNEAQ (reference sequence). V dropped 5 bases and J dropped 5 bases, with 15 bases sitting between them. The CDR3 sequence is CASSPRVGGETQYF. Here the CDR3 DNA reads TGTGCCAGCAGCCCTCGGGTCGGGGGCGAGACCCAGTACTTC.

This clonotype showed up many times. V is TRBV5-6 and J is TRBJ2-7; TRBD2 matches 7 bases. The CDR3 has 13 amino acids. The trim removed 4 bases at V and 3 bases at J, leaving 4 bases unmatched. The germline V gene has CDR1 SGHDT and CDR2 YYEEEE. The CDR3 DNA follows: TGTGCCAGCAGCCCAACTAGCGACTACGAGCAGTACTTC. Amino acid sequence: CASSPTSDYEQYF.

This clonotype has more than one count but fewer than ten. V gene TRBV5-1 combines with J gene TRBJ1-1; 7 bases are shared with TRBD1. CDR1 SGHRS and CDR2 YFSETQ come from the germline V gene. Losses at the gene ends were 1 base for V and 5 bases for J; bases not matched to a gene: 5. The CDR3 runs 14 residues. DNA for the CDR3: TGCGCCAGCAGCTTGAGCCCAGGGGGGACTGAAGCTTTCTTT. Translated, it gives CASSLSPGGTEAFF.

J is TRBJ2-1 and V is TRBV29-1, with 13 bases matching TRBD2. Trimming cost V 2 bases and J 7 bases; bases outside gene matches: 11. This CDR3 has 17 amino acids. The germline CDR1 and CDR2 sequences are SQVTM and ANQGSEA. As DNA, the CDR3 is TGCAGCGTTGAACCAGGGGGACTAGCGGGGAGATGGAATGAGCAGTTCTTC. It is translated as CSVEPGGLAGRWNEQFF.

A word on this clonotype: This sequence may be a read error, since a much larger clone differs from it by one base. V usage is TRBV12-3 or TRBV12-4 and J usage is TRBJ2-7; 7 bases are shared with TRBD1. Trimming took 6 bases from V and 9 from J; bases not matched to a gene: 11. The CDR3 sequence is 13 residues long. CDR3 in amino acids: CASSAPQGSGQYF. In DNA form, the CDR3 reads TGTGCCAGCAGCGCACCACAGGGGAGCGGGCAGTACTTC.

V is TRBV12-3 or TRBV12-4 and J is TRBJ2-5; 9 positions agree with TRBD1. Unmatched junction bases numbered 8, after V lost 10 bases and J lost 5 bases. The CDR3 totals 13 residues. CDR3 sequence reads: CATAQGAGETQYF. CDR3 sequence (DNA): TGTGCCACTGCACAGGGGGCTGGGGAGACCCAGTACTTC.

This chain connects TRBV6-2 or TRBV6-3 to TRBJ2-2; the match to TRBD1 covers 7 bases. Germline assignment: CDR1 MNHEY and CDR2 SVGEGT. With 6 bases clipped from V and 8 bases from J, the junction kept 9 bases outside the gene matches. This CDR3 region has 14 residues. The CDR3 DNA sequence: TGTGCCAGCAGCCCCGGGACAGAAAGGGGGGAGCTGTTTTTT. Translated, it gives CASSPGTERGELFF.

The chain recombines TRBV5-1 with TRBJ2-2, with 7 bases lining up with TRBD1. The V gene's germline CDR1 is SGHRS and CDR2 YFSETQ. Trimming took 4 bases from V and 4 from J; bases not matched to a gene: 4. There are 14 residues in the CDR3. The CDR3: CASSTGQATGELFF. CDR3 sequence (DNA): TGCGCCAGCAGCACCGGACAGGCCACCGGGGAGCTGTTTTTT. Supplemented by reference TRBV5-1 and TRBJ2-2, the full variable domain reads KAGVTQTPRYLIKTRGQQVTLSCSPISGHRSVSWYQQTPGQGLQFLFEYFSETQRNKGNFPGRFSGRQFSNSRSEMNVSTLELGDSALYLCASSTGQATGELFFGEGSRLTVL.

The genes are TRBV4-2 and TRBJ2-5, with 9 bases aligning to TRBD2. Germline CDR1 reads LGHNA; CDR2 reads YNFKEQ. The junction had 13 bases not matched to a gene; V was cut back by 0 bases and J by 5 bases. This CDR3 is built from 18 residues. CDR3 bases: TGTGCCAGCAGCCAAGATCTAGGGGTAGCGGGAGATTGGGAGACCCAGTACTTC. Its protein is CASSQDLGVAGDWETQYF.

This clonotype occurred a few times. The chain combines TRBV29-1 with TRBJ2-7; D not resolved. The CDR3 length is 13 residues. The V gene lost 4 bases and the J gene lost 0 bases, with 10 bases spanning the gap. Germline CDR1 is SQVTM and CDR2 is ANQGSEA. The chain's CDR3 is CSVVWTHSYEQYF. The CDR3 nucleotides read TGCAGCGTTGTTTGGACCCACTCCTACGAGCAGTACTTC.

This clonotype has more than one count but fewer than ten. The V and J genes are TRBV28 and TRBJ1-2, with D uncertain. The CDR3 has 15 residues. V was shortened by 8 bases and J by 1 base, with 17 bases between the two germline ends. Germline loops: CDR1 MDHEN, CDR2 SYDVKM. CDR3 coding DNA: TGTGCCAGCCGCGGAAGGGCCCCGGATAACTATGGCTACACCTTC. It encodes CASRGRAPDNYGYTF.